The next 2 T cell receptor beta chains were all read from a single sample in a study of blood T cell repertoires in COVID-19. Measured with immunoSEQ multiplex PCR; TCRdb has only the in-frame clones, and not every one. The repertoire holds approximately 170,000 clones, with roughly 86% as singletons. The sample consisted of peripheral blood. The receptors stem from a woman older than 75 with COVID-19, enrolled during active disease.

The chain carries TRBV10-3 and TRBJ1-1; 10 bases map to TRBD1. J lost 3 bases, V lost 2 bases, and 9 bases had no gene match. Germline CDR1 is ENHRY and CDR2 is SYGVKD. This CDR3 is 17 amino acids long. CDR3 nucleotides: TGTGCCATCAGTGAGCGACAGGGGGCTAGGTCAGACACTGAAGCTTTCTTT. This translates into CAISERQGARSDTEAFF.

This sequence joins TRBV9 and TRBJ1-1, with no clear D. The CDR3 sequence is 15 residues long. Germline V gene lookup returns CDR1 SGDLS and CDR2 YYNGEE. Trimming cost V 3 bases and J 4 bases, with 16 bases left between them. Here the CDR3 DNA reads TGTGCCAGCAGCGGCGGGGTAAAATGGGGCACTGAAGCTTTCTTT. It encodes CASSGGVKWGTEAFF. The complete variable domain, with remaining parts taken from reference TRBV9 and TRBJ1-1, reads DSGVTQTPKHLITATGQRVTLRCSPRSGDLSVYWYQQSLDQGLQFLIQYYNGEERAKGNILERFSAQQFPDLHSELNLSSLELGDSALYFCASSGGVKWGTEAFFGQGTRLTVV.